These 21 T cell receptor beta chains originate from one sample sequenced in a study of cytomegalovirus exposure and HLA in healthy donors (dated by TCRdb to the late 2010s). To prepare the library, the immunoSEQ multiplex PCR assay was applied. For the multiplex PCR, a mixture combining 60 forward primers for TCR Vbeta segments and 13 reverse primers for TCR Jbeta segments was used. TCRdb took this table from immuneACCESS and kept in-frame rearrangements with V and J called. Such tables lack part of the clones; where checked against another copy, unresolved V genes explain under half of the gap, and the rest is unexplained. This sample lists approximately 78,000 clones; about 81% were detected once. 2.4% of the sample lies in the top ten. Specimen: PBMCs. The receptors were gathered from a woman aged 50 to 60 in good health and CMV-seronegative.

This clone was observed a handful of times. In DNA form, the CDR3 reads TGTGCCAGCAGTGAAGATAAAAATACGGGGTTTACAAGGTTCTTC. It yields the protein CASSEDKNTGFTRFF. This chain joins TRBV2 and TRBJ2-1; tentatively, D is TRBD2 (5 bases). The V end lost 1 base, the J end lost 15 bases, and 22 bases lay between the germline ends. The CDR3 is 15 residues long. The V gene's germline CDR1 is SNHLY and CDR2 FYNNEI.

The rearrangement uses TRBV5-1 and TRBJ1-1, with 8 nucleotides matching TRBD1. V lost 1 base to trimming and J lost 10 bases; unmatched junction nucleotides: 6. This CDR3 has 13 residues. Germline V gene lookup returns CDR1 SGHRS and CDR2 YFSETQ. This CDR3 reads CASSLQDRGAAFF. The DNA for the CDR3 is TGCGCCAGCAGCTTGCAAGACAGGGGAGCAGCTTTCTTT.

The chain is built from TRBV5-1 and TRBJ2-1; 11 bases match TRBD2. The J segment lost 9 bases and the V segment lost 7 bases, leaving 12 bases of the junction unmatched. Germline assignment: CDR1 SGHRS and CDR2 YFSETQ. This CDR3 contains 15 residues. The CDR3 DNA reads as TGCGCCAGCTCCGTTAGCGGGAGGGTACATTCTGAGCAGTTCTTC. This gives the protein CASSVSGRVHSEQFF.

The rearrangement uses TRBV5-1 and TRBJ2-2, with 16 bases that match TRBD2. V was pared by 3 bases and J by 4 bases, with 9 bases of the junction left unmatched. The CDR3 runs 19 residues. Germline assignment: CDR1 SGHRS and CDR2 YFSETQ. The CDR3 DNA is TGCGCCAGCAGCTCGGGACTAGCGGGAGGGCCGGTTGGCACCGGGGAGCTGTTTTTT. Translated, it gives CASSSGLAGGPVGTGELFF.

The chain links TRBV4-2 to TRBJ2-1, with 16 positions matching TRBD2. The CDR3 contains 19 residues. CDR1 is LGHNA and CDR2 is YNFKEQ in the germline V gene. Losses at the gene ends were 4 bases for V and 4 bases for J; bases not matched to a gene: 10. This chain's CDR3 is CASSRTGGLAGGSYNEQFF. The CDR3 nucleotides read TGTGCCAGCAGCCGAACAGGGGGACTAGCGGGGGGGTCATACAATGAGCAGTTCTTC.

This sequence joins TRBV12-2 and TRBJ1-5; the D call of TRBD1 is as the table states it, not checked on the DNA. TRBV12-2 has pseudogene status. This CDR3 is built from 15 residues. The DNA of the CDR3 is TGTGCAAGTCGTTACCGAGGGACAGGGCAGGAGCCCCAGCATTTT. This encodes CASRYRGTGQEPQHF.

The chain couples TRBV7-2 to TRBJ1-3; no firm D call. The CDR3 is 17 residues long. Germline-derived CDR1 and CDR2 are SGHTA and FQGNSA. Trimming pared 5 bases from V and 0 bases from J, leaving 17 bases between. CDR3 in amino acids: CASSPFRAGSSGNTIYF. CDR3 coding DNA: TGTGCCAGCAGCCCCTTTCGTGCGGGGAGCTCTGGAAACACCATATATTTT.

The chain has TRBV15 and TRBJ2-7; TRBD1 agrees at 7 bases. This CDR3 spans 14 amino acids. V gave up 1 base and J gave up 5 bases; unmatched junction bases: 5. CDR1 LNHNV and CDR2 YYDKDF come from the germline V gene (reference sequence). As DNA, the CDR3 is TGTGCCACCAGCAGAGCCACAGGGGACCACGAGCAGTACTTC. It encodes CATSRATGDHEQYF.

The chain joins TRBV5-6 to TRBJ1-1, with 8 bases lining up with TRBD1. CDR3 length: 13 amino acids. Germline values: CDR1 SGHDT, CDR2 YYEEEE. Germline trimming cut 3 bases from V and 7 bases from J; bases unmatched to any gene: 5. The CDR3 loop reads CASSSGGWFEAFF. CDR3 DNA sequence: TGTGCCAGCAGCTCAGGGGGCTGGTTTGAAGCTTTCTTT.

The chain is built from TRBV28 and TRBJ1-1, with 7 positions matching TRBD1. V lost 8 bases to trimming and J lost 5 bases; unmatched junction nucleotides: 8. Germline CDR1 and CDR2: MDHEN and SYDVKM. CDR3 length: 13 residues. CDR3 sequence: CASRQGSPTEAFF. Written as DNA, the CDR3 is TGTGCCAGCCGACAGGGAAGTCCAACTGAAGCTTTCTTT.

The rearrangement links TRBV5-1 to TRBJ2-2; D uncertain. Per the germline V gene, CDR1 is SGHRS and CDR2 is YFSETQ. CDR3 length: 14 amino acids. The V end lost 7 bases, the J end lost 2 bases, and 12 bases lay between the germline ends. CDR3 nucleotides: TGCGCCAGCGACATAGGATCCAACACCGGGGAGCTGTTTTTT. This encodes CASDIGSNTGELFF.

The rearrangement links TRBV7-7 to TRBJ2-1; D remains unclear. Germline V lookup: CDR1 SSHAT, CDR2 FNYEAQ (reference sequence). The CDR3 spans 10 residues. CDR3 amino acids: CANPADEQFF. In nucleotides, the CDR3 is TGTGCTAACCCTGCGGATGAGCAGTTCTTC.

The chain is built from TRBV6-5 and TRBJ1-1; TRBD1 is a possible D gene (6 bases). This CDR3 has 13 amino acids. Trimming removed 4 bases at V and 4 bases at J, with 10 bases between. Germline V gene data show CDR1 as MNHEY and CDR2 as SVGAGI. The CDR3 DNA reads as TGTGCCAGCAGTTGGTCACAGGGCACTGAAGCTTTCTTT. Translation gives CASSWSQGTEAFF.

The chain links TRBV15 to TRBJ1-5; 8 nucleotides line up with TRBD1. CDR1 LNHNV and CDR2 YYDKDF come from the germline V gene (reference sequence). The CDR3 has 15 amino acids. With 5 bases clipped from V and 7 bases from J, the junction kept 10 bases outside the gene matches. This CDR3 is CATSGSGGAGQPQHF. The CDR3 bases are TGTGCCACCAGCGGCTCAGGGGGCGCAGGGCAGCCCCAGCATTTT.

The J gene is TRBJ2-5, the V gene TRBV4-1; 7 bases are a match to TRBD1. The J call may be mistaken, given a closer DNA end match to TRBJ2-7. This CDR3 spans 14 amino acids. CDR1 and CDR2 (germline): MGHRA, YSYEKL. The CDR3 loop is CASSQHSGGYEQYF. In nucleotides, the CDR3 is TGCGCCAGCAGCCAACACTCAGGGGGCTACGAGCAGTACTTC.

CDR3 residues: CASSPMGATDTEAFF. Written as DNA, the CDR3 is TGTGCCAGCTCCCCGATGGGGGCGACGGACACTGAAGCTTTCTTT. The chain links TRBV18 to TRBJ1-1, with a possible D match to TRBD1 (6 bases). The germline gives CDR1 KGHSH, CDR2 LQKENI. Trimming shortened V by 6 bases and J by 3 bases, and 17 bases separated the two germline ends. The CDR3 consists of 15 residues.

The gene calls are TRBV9 and TRBJ1-5; 9 bases are shared with TRBD1. The ends lost 2 bases at V and 3 bases at J; junction bases unmatched: 6. CDR3 size: 16 residues. Germline assignment: CDR1 SGDLS and CDR2 YYNGEE. The CDR3 DNA follows: TGTGCCAGCAGCGTGGGGACAGGGACTCACAATCAGCCCCAGCATTTT. The encoded protein is CASSVGTGTHNQPQHF.

V gene TRBV29-1 combines with J gene TRBJ2-5; 9 nucleotides line up with TRBD1. The J call could be wrong; TRBJ2-7 is a better fit for the DNA end. Germline V gene lookup returns CDR1 SQVTM and CDR2 ANQGSEA. CDR3 length equals 13 residues. CDR3 protein: CSAGQGTTYEQYF. CDR3 DNA sequence: TGCAGCGCGGGACAGGGAACGACCTACGAGCAGTACTTC.

The V call is TRBV7-8, the J call TRBJ1-2, with TRBD1 matching over 9 bases. CDR1 is SGHVS, CDR2 FQNEAQ, per germline. This CDR3 has 15 amino acids. The junction had 8 bases not matched to a gene; V was cut back by 5 bases and J by 4 bases. The CDR3 loop is CASSTRQGEGYGYTF. CDR3 DNA sequence: TGTGCCAGCAGCACCAGACAGGGGGAGGGCTATGGCTACACCTTC. Full variable domain (rest looked up from reference TRBV7-8 and TRBJ1-2): GAGVSQSPRYKVAKRGQDVALRCDPISGHVSLFWYQQALGQGPEFLTYFQNEAQLDKSGLPSDRFFAERPEGSVSTLKIQRTQQEDSAVYLCASSTRQGEGYGYTFGSGTRLTVV.

The chain carries TRBV7-2 and TRBJ1-5; D call uncertain. The CDR3 sequence is 13 residues long. Germline CDR1 reads SGHTA; CDR2 reads FQGNSA. V lost 1 base and J 4 bases, leaving 5 bases between the germline ends. Here the CDR3 reads CASSLVSNQPQHF. Written as DNA, the CDR3 is TGTGCCAGCAGCTTAGTATCGAATCAGCCCCAGCATTTT.

The chain couples TRBV6-1 to TRBJ1-2; a weak D match, TRBD1 (6 bases). V lost 2 bases and J 8 bases, leaving 21 bases between the germline ends. This CDR3 is 16 amino acids long. Germline loops: CDR1 MNHNS, CDR2 SASEGT. Here the CDR3 reads CASSEQRPGGAGGYTF. The CDR3 coding sequence is TGTGCCAGCAGTGAACAAAGGCCGGGGGGCGCGGGAGGCTACACCTTC.